Listed below are T cell receptor beta chains from one sample, sequenced in a study of blood T cell repertoires in COVID-19. Clones were sequenced by immunoSEQ multiplex PCR, and TCRdb holds only the in-frame ones, with some missing. The data contain around 160,000 clones, 65% to 90% of them seen just once; the ten biggest clones take up approximately 8%. The sequenced material came from peripheral blood. These receptors were obtained from a man aged 55 to 70 with acute or convalescent COVID-19. Each CDR3 is given with its conserved first and last residue. The D gene is left open where the match is weak. Only part of the rows carry a size: once, few, many, or a class if the clone is expanded.

clone size | J gene | V gene | D gene | CDR3 DNA | CDR3 protein
- | TRBJ1-2 | TRBV28 | TRBD1 | TGTGCCAGCAGTTTATACAGGACAGGGAACTATGGCTACACCTTC | CASSLYRTGNYGYTF
- | TRBJ2-1 | TRBV9 | - | TGTGCCAGCAGCGTCACAGGGCTCTTATACAATGAGCAGTTCTTC | CASSVTGLLYNEQFF
- | TRBJ2-3 | TRBV10-3 | TRBD2 | TGTGCCATCAGTTTACTAGCGGGAGTGGCAGATACGCAGTATTTT | CAISLLAGVADTQYF
- | TRBJ2-1 | TRBV6-6 | - | TGTGCCAGCAGTTACGAGGGGGTCGAGCAGTTCTTC | CASSYEGVEQFF
- | TRBJ2-2 | TRBV3-1/TRBV3-2 | TRBD2 | TGTGCCAGCAGCCAAGATATGGGGAGCGGGAGAACCGGGGAGCTGTTTTTT | CASSQDMGSGRTGELFF
- | TRBJ2-4 | TRBV2 | TRBD2 | TGTGCCAGCAGTCGAGACACTCCGACGGGGGGCATTCAGTACTTC | CASSRDTPTGGIQYF
once | TRBJ1-1 | TRBV5-3 | TRBD1 | TGTGCCAGAAGCTGGCTATCTTCCAACAGGGGGCGAGCCCCCGGAGCTTTCTTT | CARSWLSSNRGRAPGAFF
- | TRBJ1-6 | TRBV2 | - | TGTGCCAGCAGTGGGCTCGGGCAGGGCAATTCACCCCTCCACTTT | CASSGLGQGNSPLHF
- | TRBJ1-5 | TRBV6-5 | - | TGTGCCAGCCCCCCCGCTTCGGGTCGGATACGGCCCCAGCATTTT | CASPPASGRIRPQHF
- | TRBJ2-1 | TRBV15 | TRBD2 | TGTGCCACCAGCAGGGAACCGGGACTAGCGTACAATGAGCAGTTCTTC | CATSREPGLAYNEQFF
- | TRBJ1-2 | TRBV29-1 | TRBD1 | TGCAGCGTTGAGGGCGGGGACAGGGAAAATTACTATGGCTACACCTTC | CSVEGGDRENYYGYTF
- | TRBJ1-4 | TRBV9 | - | TGTGCCAGCAGCCGACAGCCTAATGAAAAACTGTTTTTT | CASSRQPNEKLFF
- | TRBJ2-7 | TRBV28 | TRBD2 | TGTGCCAGCAGTATCTCCCTTCCGGGACTAGCGGGGGGGGAGCAGTACTTC | CASSISLPGLAGGEQYF
- | TRBJ2-5 | TRBV5-1 | - | TGCGCCAGCAGCCCGAACACAGTACCCCAAGAGACCCAGTACTTC | CASSPNTVPQETQYF
- | TRBJ2-1 | TRBV28 | - | TGTGCCAGCAGTTTAGCGGGATCGGGCTACAATGAGCAGTTCTTC | CASSLAGSGYNEQFF
few | TRBJ1-5 | TRBV7-9 | TRBD1 | TGTGCCAGCAGCCTCTACCCGGGACAGGGGAATCAGCCCCAGCATTTT | CASSLYPGQGNQPQHF
- | TRBJ1-5 | TRBV5-1 | - | TGCGCCAGCAGCTCAACCGGGACAAGCAATCAGCCCCAGCATTTT | CASSSTGTSNQPQHF